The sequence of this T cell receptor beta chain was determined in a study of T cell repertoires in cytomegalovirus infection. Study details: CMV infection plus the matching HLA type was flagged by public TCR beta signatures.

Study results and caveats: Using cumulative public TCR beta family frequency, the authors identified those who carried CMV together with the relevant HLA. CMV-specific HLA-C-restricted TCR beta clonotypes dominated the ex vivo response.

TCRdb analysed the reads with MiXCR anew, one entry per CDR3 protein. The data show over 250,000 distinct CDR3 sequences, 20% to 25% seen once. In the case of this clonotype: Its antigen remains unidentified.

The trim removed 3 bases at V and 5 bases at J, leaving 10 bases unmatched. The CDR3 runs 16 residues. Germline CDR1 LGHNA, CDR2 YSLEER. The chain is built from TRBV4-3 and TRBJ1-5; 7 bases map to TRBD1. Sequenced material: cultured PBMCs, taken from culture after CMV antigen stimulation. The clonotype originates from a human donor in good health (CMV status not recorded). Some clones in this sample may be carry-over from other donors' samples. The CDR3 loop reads CASSQVQGGAHQPQHF. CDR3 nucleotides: TGCGCCAGCAGCCAGGTCCAGGGGGGGGCGCATCAGCCCCAGCATTTT.